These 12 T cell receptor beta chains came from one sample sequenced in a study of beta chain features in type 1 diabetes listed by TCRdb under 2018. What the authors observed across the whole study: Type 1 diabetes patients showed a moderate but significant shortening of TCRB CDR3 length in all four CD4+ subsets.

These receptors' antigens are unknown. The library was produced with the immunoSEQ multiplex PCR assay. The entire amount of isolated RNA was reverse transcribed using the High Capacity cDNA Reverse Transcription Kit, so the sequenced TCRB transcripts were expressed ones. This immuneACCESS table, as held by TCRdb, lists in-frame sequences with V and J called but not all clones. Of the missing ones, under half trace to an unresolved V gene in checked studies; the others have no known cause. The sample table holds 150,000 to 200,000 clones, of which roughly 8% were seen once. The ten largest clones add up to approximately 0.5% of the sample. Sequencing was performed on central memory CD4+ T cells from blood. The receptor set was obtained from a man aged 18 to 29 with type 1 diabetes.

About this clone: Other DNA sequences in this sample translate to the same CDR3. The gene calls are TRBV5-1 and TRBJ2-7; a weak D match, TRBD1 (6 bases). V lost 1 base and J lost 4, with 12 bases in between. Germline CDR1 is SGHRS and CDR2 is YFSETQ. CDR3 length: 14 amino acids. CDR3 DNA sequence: TGCGCCAGCAGCTTGTCTTGGGGGCAATACGAGCAGTACTTC. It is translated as CASSLSWGQYEQYF.

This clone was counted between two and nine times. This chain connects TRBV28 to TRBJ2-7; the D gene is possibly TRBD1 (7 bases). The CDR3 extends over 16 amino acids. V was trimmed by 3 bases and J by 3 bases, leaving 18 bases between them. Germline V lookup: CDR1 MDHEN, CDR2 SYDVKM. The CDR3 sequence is CASSFVFPQGGYEQYF. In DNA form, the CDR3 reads TGTGCCAGCAGTTTTGTATTTCCGCAGGGGGGCTACGAGCAGTACTTC. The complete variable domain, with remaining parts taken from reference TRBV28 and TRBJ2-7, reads DVKVTQSSRYLVKRTGEKVFLECVQDMDHENMFWYRQDPGLGLRLIYFSYDVKMKEKGDIPEGYSVSREKKERFSLILESASTNQTSMYLCASSFVFPQGGYEQYFGPGTRLTVT.

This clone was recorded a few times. The DNA for the CDR3 is TGCAGCGTTGTGGGGCATAAGAACACCGGGGAGCTGTTTTTT. Translated: CSVVGHKNTGELFF. The V gene is TRBV29-1, the J gene TRBJ2-2; D possibly corresponds to TRBD1 (5 bases). The germline gives CDR1 SQVTM, CDR2 ANQGSEA. This CDR3 is 14 amino acids long. V lost 4 bases, J lost 1 base, and 10 bases lay in between.

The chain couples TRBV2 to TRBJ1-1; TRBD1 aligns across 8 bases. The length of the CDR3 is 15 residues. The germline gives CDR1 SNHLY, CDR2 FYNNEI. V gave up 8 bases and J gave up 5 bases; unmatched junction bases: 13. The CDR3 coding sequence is TGTGCCAGCCTCCCTCCCAGGGGGCAGGGGACTGAAGCTTTCTTT. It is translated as CASLPPRGQGTEAFF.

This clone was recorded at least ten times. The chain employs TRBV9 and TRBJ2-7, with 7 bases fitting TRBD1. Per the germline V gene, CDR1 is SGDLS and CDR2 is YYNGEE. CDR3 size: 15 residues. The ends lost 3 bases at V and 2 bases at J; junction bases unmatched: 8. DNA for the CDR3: TGTGCCAGCAGCGCGGGGACAGCTACAGCCTACGAGCAGTACTTC. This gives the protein CASSAGTATAYEQYF. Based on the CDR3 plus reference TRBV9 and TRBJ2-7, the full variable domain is DSGVTQTPKHLITATGQRVTLRCSPRSGDLSVYWYQQSLDQGLQFLIQYYNGEERAKGNILERFSAQQFPDLHSELNLSSLELGDSALYFCASSAGTATAYEQYFGPGTRLTVT.

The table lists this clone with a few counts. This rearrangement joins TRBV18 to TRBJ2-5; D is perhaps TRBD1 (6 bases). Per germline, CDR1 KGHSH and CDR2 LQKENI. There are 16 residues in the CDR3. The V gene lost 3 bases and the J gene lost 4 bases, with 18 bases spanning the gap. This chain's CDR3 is CASSPPTGTGRETQYF. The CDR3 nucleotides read TGTGCCAGCTCACCCCCGACAGGTACCGGCCGAGAGACCCAGTACTTC.

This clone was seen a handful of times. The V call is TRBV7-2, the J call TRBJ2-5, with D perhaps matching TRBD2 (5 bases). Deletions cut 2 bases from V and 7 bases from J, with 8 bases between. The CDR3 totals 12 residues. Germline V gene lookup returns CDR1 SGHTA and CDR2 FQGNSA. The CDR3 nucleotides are TGTGCCAGCAGCTTATACCGGGGGACCCAGTACTTC. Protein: CASSLYRGTQYF.

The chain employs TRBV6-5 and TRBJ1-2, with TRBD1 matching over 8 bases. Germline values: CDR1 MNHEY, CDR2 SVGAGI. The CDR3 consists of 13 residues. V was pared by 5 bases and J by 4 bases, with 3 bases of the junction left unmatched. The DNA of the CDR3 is TGTGCCAGCAGTCCAGGGGGCAGCTATGGCTACACCTTC. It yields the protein CASSPGGSYGYTF.

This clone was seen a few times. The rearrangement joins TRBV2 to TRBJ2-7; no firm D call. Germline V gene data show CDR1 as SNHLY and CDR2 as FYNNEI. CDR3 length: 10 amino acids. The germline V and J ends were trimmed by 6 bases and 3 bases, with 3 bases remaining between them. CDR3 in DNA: TGTGCCAGCAGCTACTACGAGCAGTACTTC. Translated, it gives CASSYYEQYF.

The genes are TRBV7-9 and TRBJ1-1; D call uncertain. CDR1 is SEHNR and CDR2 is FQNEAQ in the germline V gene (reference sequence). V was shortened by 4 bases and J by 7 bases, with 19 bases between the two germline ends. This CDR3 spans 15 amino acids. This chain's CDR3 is CASSSLRTGLFEAFF. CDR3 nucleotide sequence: TGTGCCAGCAGCTCGCTTCGAACCGGTCTCTTTGAAGCTTTCTTT. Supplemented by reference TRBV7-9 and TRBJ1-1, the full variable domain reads DTGVSQNPRHKITKRGQNVTFRCDPISEHNRLYWYRQTLGQGPEFLTYFQNEAQLEKSRLLSDRFSAERPKGSFSTLEIQRTEQGDSAMYLCASSSLRTGLFEAFFGQGTRLTVV.

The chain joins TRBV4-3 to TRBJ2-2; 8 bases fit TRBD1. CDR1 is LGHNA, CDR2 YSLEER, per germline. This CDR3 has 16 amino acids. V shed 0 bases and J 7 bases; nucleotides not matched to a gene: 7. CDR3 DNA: TGCGCCAGCAGCCAAGACTTCCAGGGGGCGAACGGGGAGCTGTTTTTT. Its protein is CASSQDFQGANGELFF.

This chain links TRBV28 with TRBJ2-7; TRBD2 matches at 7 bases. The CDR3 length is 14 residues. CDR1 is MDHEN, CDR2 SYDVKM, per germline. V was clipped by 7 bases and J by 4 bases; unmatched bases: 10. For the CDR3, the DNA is TGTGCCAGCACCGGCGGGGGTTTAGTTTACGAGCAGTACTTC. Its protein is CASTGGGLVYEQYF.